The present T cell receptor beta chain was sequenced within a study of blood T cells in healthy people across ages. Next came a second PCR, run for roughly 6 to 11 cycles, which used a sample-barcoded 5' primer along with a J-beta primer mix. Every cDNA was tagged by a template-switch adaptor with 12 random nucleotides. TCRdb re-called the 5' RACE reads with MiXCR, one entry per CDR3 protein. The profile shows hundreds of thousands of distinct CDR3 sequences, 56% of them singletons. CDR1 and CDR2 from the germline V gene are MGHRA and YSYEKL. V lost 1 base and J 4 bases, leaving 13 bases between the germline ends. The CDR3 loop spans 15 amino acids. Study-wide results and limits: One million T cells yielded diversity estimates that were considered underestimates.

This clonotype occurred a few times. The antigen is undetermined. Sequencing was done on a sample of blood. The source of this sequence is a man in his forties in good health. The V call is TRBV4-1, the J call TRBJ2-5, with a possible D match to TRBD2 (6 bases). The CDR3 here is CASSQAPSEGETQYF. CDR3 DNA sequence: TGCGCCAGCAGCCAAGCCCCTTCGGAGGGAGAGACCCAGTACTTC.